The 29 T cell receptor beta chains listed next were all sequenced from one sample in a study of T cells in Graves' hyperthyroidism and ophthalmopathy. What was amplified from RNA transcripts were TCR beta CDR3 regions. When the TCR CDR3 underwent first-round RT-PCR, the HTBI primer set was used. TCRdb reanalysed the multiplex PCR reads using MiXCR and keeps one entry per CDR3 protein. The sample comprises about 480,000 distinct CDR3 sequences, around 15% of which are singletons, and less than 20% rests with the top ten. Sample: blood. These receptors came from a young woman with Graves' hyperthyroidism.

This clonotype was recorded a few times. J is TRBJ1-5 and V is TRBV24-1; a weak D match, TRBD1 (6 bases). The CDR3 spans 14 residues. V lost 5 bases, J lost 1 base, and 8 bases lay in between. CDR1 is KGHDR and CDR2 is SFDVKD in the germline V gene. CDR3 sequence reads: CATSVRGSNQPQHF. CDR3 sequence (DNA): TGTGCCACCAGTGTCAGGGGCAGCAATCAGCCCCAGCATTTT.

CDR3 nucleotide sequence: TGTGCCATCAGTGAGTCAGACACTCGGAACACTGAAGCTTTCTTT. Its translation is CAISESDTRNTEAFF. The rearrangement uses TRBV10-3 and TRBJ1-1; D call uncertain. Trimming removed 0 bases at V and 1 base at J, with 9 bases between. Germline V gives CDR1 ENHRY, CDR2 SYGVKD. The CDR3 length is 15 residues.

As for this clonotype: Just one base apart from a much larger clone, this may be a read error. The rearrangement joins TRBV6-5 to TRBJ2-3; 9 bases are shared with TRBD1. The germline CDR1 and CDR2 sequences are MNHEY and SVGAGI. This CDR3 comprises 15 residues. DNA for the CDR3: TGTGCCAGCGGTTACTCGGGACAGGGTGGCGATACGCAGTATTTT. It specifies CASGYSGQGGDTQYF.

The rearrangement links TRBV20-1 to TRBJ2-1; D may match TRBD1 or TRBD2 (5 bases each). V gave up 3 bases and J gave up 7 bases, with 10 bases separating them. The CDR3 is made up of 12 amino acids. The germline gives CDR1 DFQATT, CDR2 SNEGSKA (reference sequence). In DNA, the CDR3 is TGCAGTGCTAGGGTGGGGGAGAATGAGCAGTTCTTC. Protein product: CSARVGENEQFF.

CDR3 sequence: CASSRLATSTDTQYF. The CDR3 bases are TGTGCCAGCAGTAGACTAGCGACTAGCACAGATACGCAGTATTTT. This rearrangement joins TRBV6-8 to TRBJ2-3, with 8 bases identical to TRBD2. CDR3 length: 15 residues. CDR1 is MNHGY and CDR2 is SAAAGT in the germline V gene. Losses at the gene ends were 5 bases for V and 0 bases for J; bases not matched to a gene: 4.

The rearrangement joins TRBV24-1 to TRBJ2-1, with D perhaps matching TRBD2 (6 bases). The CDR3 length is 14 residues. CDR1 and CDR2 (germline): KGHDR, SFDVKD. V lost 6 bases to trimming and J lost 8 bases, with 16 bases between them. CDR3 amino acids: CATSPGAKRDEQFF. CDR3 sequence (DNA): TGTGCCACCAGTCCGGGAGCAAAACGCGATGAGCAGTTCTTC.

At least ten counts were recorded for this clonotype. V is TRBV6-5 and J is TRBJ1-1, with D perhaps matching TRBD1 (6 bases). The CDR3 is 15 residues long. V was pared by 0 bases and J by 3 bases, with 11 bases between. Germline V gene lookup returns CDR1 MNHEY and CDR2 SVGAGI. CDR3 loop: CASSYSVQGDTEAFF. The CDR3 DNA reads as TGTGCCAGCAGTTACTCGGTACAGGGCGACACTGAAGCTTTCTTT.

This clonotype occurred many times. This chain uses TRBV3-1 with TRBJ2-1; no definite D call. Germline V gene sequence: CDR1 LGHDT, CDR2 YNNKEL (reference sequence). CDR3 length: 14 amino acids. Deletions cut 1 base from V and 7 bases from J, with 11 bases between. Here the CDR3 reads CASSQGSLANEQFF. As DNA, the CDR3 is TGTGCCAGCAGCCAAGGATCCCTCGCGAATGAGCAGTTCTTC.

The table lists this clonotype with many counts. The V gene is TRBV5-8, the J gene TRBJ1-1; D is unresolved. The V and J ends lost 4 bases and 0 bases respectively, with 22 bases between them. From germline, CDR1 is SGHTS and CDR2 YDEGEE. This CDR3 spans 18 amino acids. CDR3 loop: CASSPRFFVTELNTEAFF. CDR3 in DNA: TGTGCCAGCAGCCCGCGGTTTTTTGTCACAGAGTTGAACACTGAAGCTTTCTTT.

This clonotype was seen at least ten times. The J gene is TRBJ2-1, the V gene TRBV11-2, with D maybe TRBD1 (5 bases). The CDR3 spans 13 residues. The V gene's germline CDR1 is SGHAT and CDR2 FQNNGV. Trimming left V 2 bases short and J 7 bases short, with 9 bases between. CDR3 sequence: CASSLMTANEQFF. CDR3 DNA sequence: TGTGCCAGCAGCTTAATGACAGCTAATGAGCAGTTCTTC.

This chain links TRBV9 with TRBJ2-1, with a tentative D call TRBD2 (5 bases). The germline CDR1 and CDR2 sequences are SGDLS and YYNGEE. There are 15 residues in the CDR3. The V gene lost 0 bases and the J gene lost 4 bases, with 11 bases spanning the gap. The CDR3 loop reads CASSVAGEIYNEQFF. The CDR3 coding sequence is TGTGCCAGCAGCGTAGCCGGGGAGATATACAATGAGCAGTTCTTC.

In this sample, this clonotype turned up many times. V gene TRBV19 combines with J gene TRBJ1-5; D remains unclear. CDR1 is LNHDA and CDR2 is SQIVND in the germline V gene (reference sequence). Trimming left V 3 bases short and J 3 bases short, with 6 bases between. This CDR3 region has 13 residues. The CDR3 nucleotides are TGTGCCAGTAGTATGAGCCTCAATCAGCCCCAGCATTTT. Its translation is CASSMSLNQPQHF. Filled out from reference TRBV19 and TRBJ1-5, the complete variable domain reads DGGITQSPKYLFRKEGQNVTLSCEQNLNHDAMYWYRQDPGQGLRLIYYSQIVNDFQKGDIAEGYSVSREKKESFPLTVTSAQKNPTAFYLCASSMSLNQPQHFGDGTRLSIL.

This clonotype was recorded at least ten times. This chain connects TRBV2 to TRBJ1-5; a weak D match, TRBD1 (5 bases). The CDR3 extends over 14 amino acids. V dropped 8 bases and J dropped 7 bases, with 18 bases sitting between them. Germline CDR1 reads SNHLY; CDR2 reads FYNNEI. The CDR3 loop is CASAGTLATQPQHF. CDR3 sequence (DNA): TGTGCCAGCGCCGGGACCCTTGCAACCCAGCCCCAGCATTTT. Full variable domain (outside the CDR3, taken from reference TRBV2 and TRBJ1-5): EPEVTQTPSHQVTQMGQEVILRCVPISNHLYFYWYRQILGQKVEFLVSFYNNEISEKSEIFDDQFSVERPDGSNFTLKIRSTKLEDSAMYFCASAGTLATQPQHFGDGTRLSIL.

This clonotype appeared a few times. The V gene is TRBV24-1, the J gene TRBJ2-1, with 8 bases matching TRBD2. The CDR3 sequence is 16 residues long. Looked up from germline, CDR1 is KGHDR and CDR2 is SFDVKD. J lost 4 bases, V lost 0 bases, and 4 bases had no gene match. The CDR3 spells CATSDLQAGVYNEQFF. Here the CDR3 DNA reads TGTGCCACCAGTGATTTGCAAGCGGGAGTTTACAATGAGCAGTTCTTC.

This clonotype was detected many times. This sequence joins TRBV19 and TRBJ1-2, with a tentative D call TRBD1 (6 bases). This CDR3 is built from 16 residues. CDR1 is LNHDA, CDR2 SQIVND, per germline (reference sequence). V lost 3 bases and J lost 0, with 14 bases in between. CDR3 sequence reads: CASSISGTRANYGYTF. The CDR3 DNA sequence: TGTGCCAGTAGTATTTCAGGGACAAGAGCTAACTATGGCTACACCTTC.

This clonotype was counted at least ten times. The V gene is TRBV30, the J gene TRBJ1-2; no reliable D call. V was cut by 0 bases and J by 6 bases, with 8 bases left in between. The CDR3 runs to 12 residues. Germline V gene sequence: CDR1 GTSNPN, CDR2 SVGIG (reference sequence). In nucleotides, the CDR3 is TGTGCCTGGAGTGTCTGGCAACATGGCTACACCTTC. It is translated as CAWSVWQHGYTF.

This clonotype has a count of ten or more. The chain carries TRBV28 and TRBJ2-7; maybe TRBD2 (6 bases). Germline lookup yields CDR1 MDHEN and CDR2 SYDVKM. The V end lost 2 bases, the J end lost 3 bases, and 14 bases lay between the germline ends. The CDR3 spans 15 residues. The CDR3 DNA sequence: TGTGCCAGCAGTTTAGGGGGACTTGGGGTCTACGAGCAGTACTTC. Amino acids: CASSLGGLGVYEQYF.

This clonotype has a handful of counts. The chain links TRBV19 to TRBJ1-1, with TRBD1 identical over 8 bases. The junction had 9 bases not matched to a gene; V was cut back by 7 bases and J by 2 bases. From germline, CDR1 is LNHDA and CDR2 SQIVND (reference sequence). The CDR3 is 15 amino acids. The CDR3, as DNA: TGTGCCAGTACCAGGGGACAGGTCGTAAACACTGAAGCTTTCTTT. This sequence encodes CASTRGQVVNTEAFF.

This clonotype turned up a few times. V and J are TRBV6-1 and TRBJ2-7, with D maybe TRBD2 (6 bases). Germline loops: CDR1 MNHNS, CDR2 SASEGT. V lost 3 bases and J lost 3, with 18 bases in between. This CDR3 spans 16 amino acids. CDR3 nucleotide sequence: TGTGCCAGCAGTGATTGGTCCGGTGGCGGGATCTACGAGCAGTACGTC. It yields the protein CASSDWSGGGIYEQYV.

This clonotype was counted a few times. An end of the junction does not agree with germline; a read error may underlie this. The chain has TRBV27 and TRBJ2-6, with TRBD1 matching over 7 bases. The CDR3 totals 19 residues. Germline assignment: CDR1 MNHEY and CDR2 SMNVEV (reference sequence). In nucleotides, the CDR3 is TGTGCCAGCCGAATTTCGGGACAGATCATTTCGCTCGGGGCCAACGTCCCGACTTTC. Its translation: CASRISGQIISLGANVPTF.

This clonotype was observed many times. This chain uses TRBV7-3 with TRBJ2-1; tentative D call: TRBD2 (6 bases). Germline V gives CDR1 SGHTA, CDR2 FQGTGA. V lost 5 bases and J lost 2, with 10 bases in between. The CDR3 length is 14 residues. The DNA for the CDR3 is TGTGCCAGCAGCCCGGGAGACCCCTACAATGAGCAGTTCTTC. It translates to CASSPGDPYNEQFF.

This clonotype was seen a handful of times. The chain joins TRBV5-6 to TRBJ1-1; no reliable D call. Germline values: CDR1 SGHDT, CDR2 YYEEEE. The CDR3 is made up of 14 amino acids. V was shortened by 0 bases and J by 4 bases, with 10 bases between the two germline ends. The CDR3 here is CASSLDGGSTEAFF. CDR3 bases: TGTGCCAGCAGCTTGGACGGCGGGAGCACTGAAGCTTTCTTT. Full variable domain (outside the CDR3, taken from reference TRBV5-6 and TRBJ1-1): DAGVTQSPTHLIKTRGQQVTLRCSPKSGHDTVSWYQQALGQGPQFIFQYYEEEERQRGNFPDRFSGHQFPNYSSELNVNALLLGDSALYLCASSLDGGSTEAFFGQGTRLTVV.

The chain is built from TRBV28 and TRBJ2-3; 16 bases match TRBD2. V was pared by 5 bases and J by 0 bases, with 8 bases of the junction left unmatched. Germline CDR1 and CDR2: MDHEN and SYDVKM. The CDR3 is 19 amino acids. Here the CDR3 reads CASSPGLAGGESSTDTQYF. The CDR3 DNA is TGTGCCAGCAGTCCGGGACTAGCGGGAGGGGAGTCTAGCACAGATACGCAGTATTTT. The full variable domain, rest sourced from reference TRBV28 and TRBJ2-3, is DVKVTQSSRYLVKRTGEKVFLECVQDMDHENMFWYRQDPGLGLRLIYFSYDVKMKEKGDIPEGYSVSREKKERFSLILESASTNQTSMYLCASSPGLAGGESSTDTQYFGPGTRLTVL.

This clonotype was observed a few times. The V call is TRBV7-6, the J call TRBJ2-7, with TRBD1 as a possible D gene (5 bases). The CDR3 is 15 amino acids. The germline V gene has CDR1 SGHVS and CDR2 FNYEAQ. Deletions cut 2 bases from V and 3 bases from J, with 14 bases between. The CDR3 DNA reads TGTGCCAGCAGCTTAAGCACAGGAACCTACTACGAGCAGTACTTC. Encoded protein: CASSLSTGTYYEQYF.

There are a few counts of this clonotype. This chain connects TRBV7-9 to TRBJ2-7, with D uncertain. V lost 0 bases, J lost 4 bases, and 10 bases lay in between. CDR3 size: 14 residues. CDR1 and CDR2 (germline): SEHNR, FQNEAQ (reference sequence). The CDR3 sequence is CASSLAWKDYEQYF. CDR3 in DNA: TGTGCCAGCAGCTTAGCGTGGAAGGATTACGAGCAGTACTTC.

There are a few counts of this clonotype. This could be a read error, since a much larger clone is one nucleotide away. V and J are TRBV3-1 and TRBJ1-1; 11 bases match TRBD1. CDR1 and CDR2 from the germline V gene are LGHDT and YNNKEL (reference sequence). The CDR3 covers 13 residues. CDR3 DNA: TGTGCCGGCAGCCAGTGGACAGGGGGCGAAGCTTTCTTT. It yields the protein CAGSQWTGGEAFF. The full variable domain, in which reference TRBV3-1 and TRBJ1-1 provide the parts outside the CDR3, is DTAVSQTPKYLVTQMGNDKSIKCEQNLGHDTMYWYKQDSKKFLKIMFSYNNKELIINETVPNRFSPKSPDKAHLNLHINSLELGDSAVYFCAGSQWTGGEAFFGQGTRLTVV.

Ten or more counts support this clonotype. The rearrangement joins TRBV11-2 to TRBJ2-1, with 15 nucleotides matching TRBD2. V dropped 3 bases and J dropped 5; count of bases not matched to a gene: 5. Germline V CDR1 and CDR2: SGHAT, FQNNGV. This CDR3 has 17 amino acids. CDR3 sequence reads: CASSFGLAGGGHNEQFF. CDR3 coding DNA: TGTGCCAGCAGCTTCGGACTAGCGGGAGGGGGACACAATGAGCAGTTCTTC.

The V call is TRBV11-3, the J call TRBJ2-7; D possibly uses TRBD1 or TRBD2 (5 bases each). The germline gives CDR1 SGHNT, CDR2 YENEEA. V gave up 6 bases and J gave up 4 bases, with 16 bases separating them. This CDR3 region has 14 residues. CDR3: CASRARDQMYEQYF. The CDR3 DNA follows: TGTGCCAGCAGGGCCCGGGACCAAATGTACGAGCAGTACTTC. Full variable domain (rest looked up from reference TRBV11-3 and TRBJ2-7): EAGVVQSPRYKIIEKKQPVAFWCNPISGHNTLYWYLQNLGQGPELLIRYENEEAVDDSQLPKDRFSAERLKGVDSTLKIQPAELGDSAVYLCASRARDQMYEQYFGPGTRLTVT.

The chain is built from TRBV3-1 and TRBJ2-5; 12 positions match TRBD2. Germline V lookup: CDR1 LGHDT, CDR2 YNNKEL (reference sequence). Germline trimming cut 4 bases from V and 5 bases from J; bases unmatched to any gene: 11. CDR3 length: 17 residues. The CDR3 is CASSLGLAGSPRETQYF. The DNA of the CDR3 is TGTGCCAGCAGCCTTGGACTAGCGGGAAGTCCGAGGGAGACCCAGTACTTC.